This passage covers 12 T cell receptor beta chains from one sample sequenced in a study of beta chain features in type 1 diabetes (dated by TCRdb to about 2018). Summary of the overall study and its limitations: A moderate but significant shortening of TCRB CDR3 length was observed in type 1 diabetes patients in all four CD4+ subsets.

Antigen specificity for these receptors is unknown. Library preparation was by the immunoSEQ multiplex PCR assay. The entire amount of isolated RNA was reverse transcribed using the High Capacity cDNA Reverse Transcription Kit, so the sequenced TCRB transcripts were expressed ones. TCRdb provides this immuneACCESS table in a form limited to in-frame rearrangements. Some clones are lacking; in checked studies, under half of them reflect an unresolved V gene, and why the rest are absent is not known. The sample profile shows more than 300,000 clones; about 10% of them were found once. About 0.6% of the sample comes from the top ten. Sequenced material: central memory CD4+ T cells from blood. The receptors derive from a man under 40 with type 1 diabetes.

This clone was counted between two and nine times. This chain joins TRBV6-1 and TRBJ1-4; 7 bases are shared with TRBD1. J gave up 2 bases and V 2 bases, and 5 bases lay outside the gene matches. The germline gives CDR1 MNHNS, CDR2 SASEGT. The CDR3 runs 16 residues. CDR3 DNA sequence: TGTGCCAGCAGTGAACAGGGGGGTTCTACTAATGAAAAACTGTTTTTT. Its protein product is CASSEQGGSTNEKLFF.

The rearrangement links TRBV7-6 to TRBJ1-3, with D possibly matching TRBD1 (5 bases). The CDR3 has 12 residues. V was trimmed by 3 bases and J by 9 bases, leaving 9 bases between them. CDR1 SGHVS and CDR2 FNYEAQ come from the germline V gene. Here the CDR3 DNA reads TGTGCCAGCAGCTTCTCTGGGGGCACCATATATTTT. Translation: CASSFSGGTIYF.

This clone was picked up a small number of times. The CDR3 sequence is CSANGGDRDNEQFF. As DNA, the CDR3 is TGCAGCGCCAACGGGGGGGACAGGGATAATGAGCAGTTCTTC. This rearrangement joins TRBV29-1 to TRBJ2-1, with D perhaps TRBD1 (9 bases). CDR1 is SQVTM, CDR2 ANQGSEA, per germline. There are 14 residues in the CDR3. V was clipped by 7 bases and J by 7 bases, with 20 bases between them.

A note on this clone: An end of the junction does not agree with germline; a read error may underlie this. The CDR3, as DNA: TGTGCTAGCAGCTTCCGACTGGAAAATTCCGAGCAGTACTTC. It yields the protein CASSFRLENSEQYF. The chain employs TRBV7-7 and TRBJ2-7; D not resolved. The CDR3 is 14 residues long. CDR1 and CDR2 (germline): SSHAT, FNYEAQ (reference sequence). Drawing the rest from reference TRBV7-7 and TRBJ2-7, the complete variable domain is GAGVSQSPRYKVTKRGQDVTLRCDPISSHATLYWYQQALGQGPEFLTYFNYEAQPDKSGLPSDRFSAERPEGSISTLTIQRTEQRDSAMYRCASSFRLENSEQYFGPGTRLTVT.

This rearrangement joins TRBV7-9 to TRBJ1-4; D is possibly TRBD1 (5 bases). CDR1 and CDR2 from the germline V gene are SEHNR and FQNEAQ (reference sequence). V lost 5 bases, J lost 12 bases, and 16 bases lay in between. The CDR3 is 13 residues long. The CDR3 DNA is TGTGCCAGCAGCCTACTGGGGGTAGACGAACTGTTTTTT. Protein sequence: CASSLLGVDELFF.

For the CDR3, the DNA is TGTGCCACATTGAAGTCTAGCACAGATACGCAGTATTTT. As protein: CATLKSSTDTQYF. This chain links TRBV7-6 with TRBJ2-3; the D is unclear. CDR3 size: 13 residues. V lost 10 bases and J lost 0, with 11 bases in between. Germline V gene sequence: CDR1 SGHVS, CDR2 FNYEAQ.

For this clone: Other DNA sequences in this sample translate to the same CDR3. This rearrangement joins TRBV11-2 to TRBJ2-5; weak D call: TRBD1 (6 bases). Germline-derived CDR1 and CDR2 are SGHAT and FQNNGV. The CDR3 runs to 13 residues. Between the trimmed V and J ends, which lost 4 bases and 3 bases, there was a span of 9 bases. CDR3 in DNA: TGTGCCAGCAGCTCAGGGGCAGAAGAGACCCAGTACTTC. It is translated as CASSSGAEETQYF.

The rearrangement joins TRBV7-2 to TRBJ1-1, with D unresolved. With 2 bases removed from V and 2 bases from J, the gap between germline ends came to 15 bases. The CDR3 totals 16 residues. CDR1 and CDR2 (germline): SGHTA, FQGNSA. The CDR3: CASSLLDRLPNTEAFF. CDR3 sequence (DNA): TGTGCCAGCAGCTTACTTGACCGACTCCCAAACACTGAAGCTTTCTTT.

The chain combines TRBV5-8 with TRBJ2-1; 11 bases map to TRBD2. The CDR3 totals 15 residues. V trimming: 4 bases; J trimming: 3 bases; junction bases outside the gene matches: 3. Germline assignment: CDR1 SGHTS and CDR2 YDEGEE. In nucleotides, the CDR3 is TGTGCCAGCAGCCCGGGACTAGCGGACTACAATGAGCAGTTCTTC. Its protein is CASSPGLADYNEQFF.

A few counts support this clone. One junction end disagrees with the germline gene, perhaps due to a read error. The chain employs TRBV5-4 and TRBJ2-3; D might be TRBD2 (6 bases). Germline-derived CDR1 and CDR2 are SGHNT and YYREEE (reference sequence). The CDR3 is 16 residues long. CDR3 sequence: CASSQGGGTGANTQYF. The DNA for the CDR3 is TGCGCCAGCAGCCAAGGAGGCGGGACCGGCGCAAATACGCAGTATTTT.

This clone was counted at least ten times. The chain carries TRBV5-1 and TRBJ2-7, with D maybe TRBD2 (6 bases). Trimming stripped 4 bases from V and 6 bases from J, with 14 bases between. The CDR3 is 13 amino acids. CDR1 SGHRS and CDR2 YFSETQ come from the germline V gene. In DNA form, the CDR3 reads TGCGCCAGCAGCGTCGGGACTTTGGCCGAGCAGTACTTC. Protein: CASSVGTLAEQYF.

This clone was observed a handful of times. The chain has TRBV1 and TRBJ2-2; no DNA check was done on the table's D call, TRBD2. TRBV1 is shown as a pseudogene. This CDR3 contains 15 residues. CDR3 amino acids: CTSKSLAGRAGELFF. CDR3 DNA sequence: TGCACCAGCAAATCACTAGCGGGAAGGGCCGGGGAGCTGTTTTTT.